Listed here is a single T cell receptor beta chain. In terms of age and location, participants ranged from about 18 to 89 years and lived in 24 US areas. In assigning cohorts, the study relied on participant-reported clinical history. Someone with COVID-19 had been met by exposed participants within 2 weeks before study entry. In the source study's methods: The authors estimated nucleated cell counts from reference gene primer amplification. Clones were read by immunoSEQ multiplex PCR, and TCRdb kept only the in-frame ones, dropping some. V, J and clone size are taken as reported in that table, and D and trimming were inferred from the DNA itself. The sample shows about 320,000 clones, 90% of them seen only once. The sample belongs to a study of blood T cell repertoires in COVID-19. The CDR3 is 14 residues long. After removal of 7 bases from V and 5 bases from J, the junction contained 11 bases not matched to a gene. Germline assignment: CDR1 SGHKS and CDR2 YYEKEE (reference sequence).

This clonotype was obtained from a woman aged 25 to 39 who had been exposed to COVID-19. This sequence joins TRBV5-5 and TRBJ1-1; TRBD1 matches at 7 bases. The sequencing input was PBMCs or T cells enriched from blood (not recorded which). Here the CDR3 reads CASFRQGPGTEAFF. Here the CDR3 DNA reads TGTGCCAGCTTTAGACAGGGCCCGGGGACTGAAGCTTTCTTT.